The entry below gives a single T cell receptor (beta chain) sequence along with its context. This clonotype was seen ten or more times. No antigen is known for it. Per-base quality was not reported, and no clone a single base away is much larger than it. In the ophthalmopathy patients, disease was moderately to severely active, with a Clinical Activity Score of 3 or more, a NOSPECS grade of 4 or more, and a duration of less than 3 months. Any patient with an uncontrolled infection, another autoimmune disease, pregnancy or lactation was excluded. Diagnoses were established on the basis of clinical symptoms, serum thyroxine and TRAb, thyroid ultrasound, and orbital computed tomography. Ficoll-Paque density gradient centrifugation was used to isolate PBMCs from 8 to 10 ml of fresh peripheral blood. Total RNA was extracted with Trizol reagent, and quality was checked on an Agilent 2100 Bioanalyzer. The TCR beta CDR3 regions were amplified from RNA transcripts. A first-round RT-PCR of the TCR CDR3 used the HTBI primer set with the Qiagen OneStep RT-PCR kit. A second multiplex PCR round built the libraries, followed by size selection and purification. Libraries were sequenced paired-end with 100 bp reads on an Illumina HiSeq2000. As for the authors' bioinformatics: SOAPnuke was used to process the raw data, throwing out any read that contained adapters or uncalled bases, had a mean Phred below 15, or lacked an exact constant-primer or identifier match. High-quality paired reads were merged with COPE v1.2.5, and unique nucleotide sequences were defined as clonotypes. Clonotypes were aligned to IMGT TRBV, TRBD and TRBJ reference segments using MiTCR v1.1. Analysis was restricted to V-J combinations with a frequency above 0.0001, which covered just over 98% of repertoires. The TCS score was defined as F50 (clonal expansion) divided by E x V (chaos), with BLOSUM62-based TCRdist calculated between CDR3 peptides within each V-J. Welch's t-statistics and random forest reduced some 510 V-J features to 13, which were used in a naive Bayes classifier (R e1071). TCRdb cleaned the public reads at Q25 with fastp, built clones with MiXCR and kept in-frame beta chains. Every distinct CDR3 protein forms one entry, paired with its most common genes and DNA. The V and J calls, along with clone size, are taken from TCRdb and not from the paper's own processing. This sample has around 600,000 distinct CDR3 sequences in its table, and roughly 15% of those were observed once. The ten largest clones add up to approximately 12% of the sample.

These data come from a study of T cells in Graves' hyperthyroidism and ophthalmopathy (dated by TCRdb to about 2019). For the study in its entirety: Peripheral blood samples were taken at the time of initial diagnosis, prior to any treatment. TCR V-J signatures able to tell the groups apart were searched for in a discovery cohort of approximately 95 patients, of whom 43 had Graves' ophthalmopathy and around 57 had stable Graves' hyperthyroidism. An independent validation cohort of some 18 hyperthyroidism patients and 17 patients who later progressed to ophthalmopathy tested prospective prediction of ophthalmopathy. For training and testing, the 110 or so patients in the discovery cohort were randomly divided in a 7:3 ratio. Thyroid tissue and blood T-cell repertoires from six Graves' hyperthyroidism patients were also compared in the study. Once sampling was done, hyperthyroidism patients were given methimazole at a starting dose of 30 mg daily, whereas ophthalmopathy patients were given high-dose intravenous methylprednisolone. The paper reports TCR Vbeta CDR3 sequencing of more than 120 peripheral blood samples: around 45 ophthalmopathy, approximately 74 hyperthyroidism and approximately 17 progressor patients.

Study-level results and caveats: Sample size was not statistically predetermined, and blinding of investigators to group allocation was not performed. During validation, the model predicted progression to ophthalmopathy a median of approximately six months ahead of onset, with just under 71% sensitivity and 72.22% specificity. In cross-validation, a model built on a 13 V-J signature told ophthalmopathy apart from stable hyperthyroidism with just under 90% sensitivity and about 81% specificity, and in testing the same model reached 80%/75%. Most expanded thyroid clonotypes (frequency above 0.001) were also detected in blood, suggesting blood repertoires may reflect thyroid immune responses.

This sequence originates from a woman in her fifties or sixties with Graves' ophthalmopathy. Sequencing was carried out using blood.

The bases read TGTGCCAGCAGGGGGGCAGCGAACACCGGGGAGCTGTTTTTT. Translated, this gives CASRGAANTGELFF. In this chain, TRBV2 is recombined with TRBJ2-2; D gene: possibly TRBD1, on 6 matching bases. The CDR3 numbers 14 residues from cysteine through phenylalanine. Only CDR3 DNA remains: 42 bases, in frame from the first base. V gives up 6 bases and J gives up 0 bases, and the segment between their germline ends measures 8 bases. CDR1 is given as SNHLY and CDR2 as FYNNEI, both from the germline V gene.